Below are 9 T cell receptor beta chains sequenced from a single sample in a study of T cells after posttransplantation cyclophosphamide. Control samples came 1 year after myeloablative marrow transplants with methotrexate plus calcineurin inhibitor. Profiling relied on immunoSEQ multiplex PCR, and the TCRdb table lists in-frame clones only, not all of them. This sample has about 15,000 clones, with 80% to 90% found just once. The sequencing here drew on PBMCs, taken 441 days after allogeneic stem cell transplant with calcineurin inhibitor and methotrexate. Receptors were obtained from a male patient aged 25 to 39 who received an allogeneic stem cell transplant from an unrelated donor, was CMV-positive, and had acute and chronic GVHD. Some T cells may be transferred from the graft donor.

This clone was picked up a small number of times. This rearrangement joins TRBV6-6 to TRBJ1-5; TRBD1 might be the D (5 bases). V lost 2 bases and J lost 8, with 13 bases in between. This CDR3 is 14 amino acids long. CDR1 and CDR2 (germline): MNHNY, SVGAGI (reference sequence). The CDR3 sequence is CASSYRQGREPQHF. The CDR3 nucleotides are TGTGCCAGCAGTTACCGCCAGGGTAGAGAGCCCCAGCATTTT.

Only one count was recorded for this clone. V and J are TRBV7-3 and TRBJ1-2, with 10 bases lining up with TRBD1. Germline V gene sequence: CDR1 SGHTA, CDR2 FQGTGA. Trimming cost V 6 bases and J 4 bases; bases outside gene matches: 5. CDR3 length equals 14 residues. This CDR3 reads CASSPTGGPYGYTF. The CDR3 DNA reads TGTGCCAGCAGTCCGACAGGGGGCCCCTATGGCTACACCTTC. Full variable domain (rest looked up from reference TRBV7-3 and TRBJ1-2): GAGVSQTPSNKVTEKGKYVELRCDPISGHTALYWYRQSLGQGPEFLIYFQGTGAADDSGLPNDRFFAVRPEGSVSTLKIQRTERGDSAVYLCASSPTGGPYGYTFGSGTRLTVV.

In this sample, this clone turned up a few times. V and J are TRBV27 and TRBJ1-5; tentatively, D is TRBD1 (5 bases). V lost 5 bases and J 6 bases, leaving 11 bases between the germline ends. This CDR3 contains 13 residues. Per the germline V gene, CDR1 is MNHEY and CDR2 is SMNVEV (reference sequence). CDR3 amino acids: CASSGAVGQPQHF. For the CDR3, the DNA is TGTGCCAGCAGTGGGGCCGTGGGTCAGCCCCAGCATTTT.

This clone was found once. The genes are TRBV18 and TRBJ1-2; D perhaps matches TRBD1 (5 bases). The CDR3 runs to 13 residues. From germline, CDR1 is KGHSH and CDR2 LQKENI. Trimming left V 0 bases short and J 9 bases short, with 11 bases between. The CDR3 sequence: CASSPPGGYSYTF. The DNA of the CDR3 is TGTGCCAGCTCACCACCCGGGGGGTATAGCTACACCTTC.

The chain links TRBV9 to TRBJ2-7; 14 bases line up with TRBD2. The CDR3 totals 17 residues. J was trimmed by 4 bases and V by 3 bases; bases with no gene match: 9. CDR1 is SGDLS, CDR2 YYNGEE, per germline. The CDR3, as DNA: TGTGCCAGCAGCGCCCCCGGGACTAGCGGGAGTGAGTACGAGCAGTACTTC. This encodes CASSAPGTSGSEYEQYF.

The chain couples TRBV10-3 to TRBJ2-5, with 9 nucleotides matching TRBD2. Germline lookup yields CDR1 ENHRY and CDR2 SYGVKD. The CDR3 has 14 residues. The V gene end was trimmed by 6 bases and the J gene end by 3 bases; junction bases not matched to a gene: 5. For the CDR3, the DNA is TGTGCCATCAGAATAGCGGGGGCCGAAGAGACCCAGTACTTC. It yields the protein CAIRIAGAEETQYF.

V is TRBV7-8 and J is TRBJ2-5; 7 bases align to TRBD1. The CDR3 extends over 15 amino acids. With 4 bases clipped from V and 1 base from J, the junction kept 6 bases outside the gene matches. Germline V gene sequence: CDR1 SGHVS, CDR2 FQNEAQ. CDR3 bases: TGTGCCAGCAGCTGGTTGGGACAGACCCAAGAGACCCAGTACTTC. Translated, it gives CASSWLGQTQETQYF.

This clone was seen more than once but under ten times. The chain employs TRBV28 and TRBJ2-6; 12 nucleotides align to TRBD1. This CDR3 region has 15 residues. CDR1 and CDR2 from the germline V gene are MDHEN and SYDVKM. Losses at the gene ends were 8 bases for V and 2 bases for J; bases not matched to a gene: 1. The CDR3 is CASGDRGPGANVLTF. CDR3 bases: TGTGCCAGCGGGGACAGGGGGCCTGGGGCCAACGTCCTGACTTTC.

This clone occurred once. V and J are TRBV25-1 and TRBJ2-3, with 11 bases aligning to TRBD2. CDR3 length: 15 residues. Germline values: CDR1 MGHDK, CDR2 SYGVNS. V shed 8 bases, J shed 6 bases, and the junction held 10 bases outside the gene matches. CDR3 amino acids: CASCSGGAVGDTQYF. CDR3 nucleotides: TGTGCCAGCTGTAGCGGGGGGGCTGTCGGTGATACGCAGTATTTT.